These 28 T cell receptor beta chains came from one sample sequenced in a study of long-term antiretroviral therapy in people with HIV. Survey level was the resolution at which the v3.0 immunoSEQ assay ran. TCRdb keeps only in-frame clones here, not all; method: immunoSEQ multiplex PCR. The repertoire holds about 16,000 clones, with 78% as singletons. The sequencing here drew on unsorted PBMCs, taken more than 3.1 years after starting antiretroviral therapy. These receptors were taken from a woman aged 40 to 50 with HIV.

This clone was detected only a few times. The CDR3: CSVGSNNQPQHF. DNA for the CDR3: TGCAGCGTTGGATCTAACAATCAGCCCCAGCATTTT. The chain is built from TRBV29-1 and TRBJ1-5; D unclear. The V gene lost 4 bases and the J gene lost 3 bases, with 7 bases spanning the gap. The CDR3 is 12 amino acids. CDR1 is SQVTM, CDR2 ANQGSEA, per germline.

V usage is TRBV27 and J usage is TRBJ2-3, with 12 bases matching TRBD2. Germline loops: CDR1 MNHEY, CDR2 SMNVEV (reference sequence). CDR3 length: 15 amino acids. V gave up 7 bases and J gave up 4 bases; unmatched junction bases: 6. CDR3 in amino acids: CASIPLAGGSDTQYF. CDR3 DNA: TGTGCCAGCATCCCTCTAGCGGGGGGGTCAGATACGCAGTATTTT.

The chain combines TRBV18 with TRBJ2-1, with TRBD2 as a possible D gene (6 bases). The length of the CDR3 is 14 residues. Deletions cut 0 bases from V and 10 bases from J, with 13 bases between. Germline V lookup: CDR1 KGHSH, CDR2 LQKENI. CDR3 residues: CASSPPPAGGEQFF. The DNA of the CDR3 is TGTGCCAGCTCACCACCCCCAGCGGGTGGCGAGCAGTTCTTC.

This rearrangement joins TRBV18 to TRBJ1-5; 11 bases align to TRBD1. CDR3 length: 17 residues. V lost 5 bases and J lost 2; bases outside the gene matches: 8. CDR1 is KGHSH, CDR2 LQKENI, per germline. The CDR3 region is CASSTGTGGVRNQPQHF. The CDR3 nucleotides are TGTGCCAGCTCAACCGGGACAGGGGGTGTTCGCAATCAGCCCCAGCATTTT.

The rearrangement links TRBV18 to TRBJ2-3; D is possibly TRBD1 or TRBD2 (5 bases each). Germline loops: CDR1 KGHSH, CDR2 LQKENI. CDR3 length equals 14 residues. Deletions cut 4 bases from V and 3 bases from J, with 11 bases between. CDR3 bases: TGTGCCAGCTCACTAGGGACGTCGACAGATACGCAGTATTTT. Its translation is CASSLGTSTDTQYF.

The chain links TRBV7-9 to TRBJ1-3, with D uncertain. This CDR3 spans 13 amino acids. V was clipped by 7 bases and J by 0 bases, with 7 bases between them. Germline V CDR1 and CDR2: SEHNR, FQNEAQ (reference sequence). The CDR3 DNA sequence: TGTGCCAGCAACATAAACTCTGGAAACACCATATATTTT. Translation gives CASNINSGNTIYF.

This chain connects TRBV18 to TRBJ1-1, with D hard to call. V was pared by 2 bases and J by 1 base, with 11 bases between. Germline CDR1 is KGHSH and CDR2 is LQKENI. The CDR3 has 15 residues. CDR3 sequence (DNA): TGTGCCAGCTCACCAGGTAGGCAGCAGAACACTGAAGCTTTCTTT. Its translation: CASSPGRQQNTEAFF.

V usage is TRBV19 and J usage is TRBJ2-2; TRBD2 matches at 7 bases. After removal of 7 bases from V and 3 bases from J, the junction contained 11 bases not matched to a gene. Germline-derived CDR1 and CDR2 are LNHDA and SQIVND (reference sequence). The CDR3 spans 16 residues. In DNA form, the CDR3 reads TGTGCCAGTACCGTCTTGGGGGGGTCTTACACCGGGGAGCTGTTTTTT. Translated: CASTVLGGSYTGELFF.

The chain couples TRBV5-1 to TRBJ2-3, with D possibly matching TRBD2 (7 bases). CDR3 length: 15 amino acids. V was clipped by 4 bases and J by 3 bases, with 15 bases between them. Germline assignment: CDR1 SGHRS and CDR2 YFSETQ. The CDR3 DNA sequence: TGCGCCAGCAGCCCTGGGGGGGGGCAGACAGATACGCAGTATTTT. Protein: CASSPGGGQTDTQYF.

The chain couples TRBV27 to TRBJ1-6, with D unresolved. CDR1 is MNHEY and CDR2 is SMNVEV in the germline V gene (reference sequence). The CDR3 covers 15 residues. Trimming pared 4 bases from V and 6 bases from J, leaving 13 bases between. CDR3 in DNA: TGTGCCAGCAGTTCGACCCCCGGGCTTAATTCACCCCTCCACTTT. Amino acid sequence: CASSSTPGLNSPLHF.

The CDR3 DNA is TGTGCCATCAGTCGGACGGATAGCAATCAGCCCCAGCATTTT. Translating gives CAISRTDSNQPQHF. This chain links TRBV10-3 with TRBJ1-5, with D hard to call. CDR1 is ENHRY, CDR2 SYGVKD, per germline. This CDR3 is 14 amino acids long. V was cut by 5 bases and J by 0 bases, with 8 bases left in between.

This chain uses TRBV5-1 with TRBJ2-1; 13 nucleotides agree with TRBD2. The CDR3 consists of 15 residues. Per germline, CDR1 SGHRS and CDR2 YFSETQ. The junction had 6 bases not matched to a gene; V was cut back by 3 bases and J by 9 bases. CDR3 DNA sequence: TGCGCCAGCAGCTACGGACTAGCGGGAGCAGCTGAGCAGTTCTTC. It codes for CASSYGLAGAAEQFF. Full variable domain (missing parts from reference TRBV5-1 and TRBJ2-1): KAGVTQTPRYLIKTRGQQVTLSCSPISGHRSVSWYQQTPGQGLQFLFEYFSETQRNKGNFPGRFSGRQFSNSRSEMNVSTLELGDSALYLCASSYGLAGAAEQFFGPGTRLTVL.

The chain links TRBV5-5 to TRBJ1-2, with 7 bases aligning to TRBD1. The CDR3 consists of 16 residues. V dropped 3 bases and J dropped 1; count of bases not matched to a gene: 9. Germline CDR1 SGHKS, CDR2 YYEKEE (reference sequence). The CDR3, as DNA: TGTGCCAGCAGCTCCCTAGACAGGGCCAATAACTATGGCTACACCTTC. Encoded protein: CASSSLDRANNYGYTF.

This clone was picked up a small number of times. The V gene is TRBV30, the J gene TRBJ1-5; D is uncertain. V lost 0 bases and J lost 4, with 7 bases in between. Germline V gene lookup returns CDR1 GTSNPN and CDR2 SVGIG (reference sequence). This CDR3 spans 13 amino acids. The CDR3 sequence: CAWSVKGNQPQHF. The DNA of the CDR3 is TGTGCCTGGAGTGTGAAGGGAAATCAGCCCCAGCATTTT.

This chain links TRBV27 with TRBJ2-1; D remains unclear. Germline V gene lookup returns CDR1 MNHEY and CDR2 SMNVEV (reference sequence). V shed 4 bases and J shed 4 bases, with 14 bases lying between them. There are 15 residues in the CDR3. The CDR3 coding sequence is TGTGCCAGCAGTTCTCGCCGGACGACGTACAATGAGCAGTTCTTC. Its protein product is CASSSRRTTYNEQFF.

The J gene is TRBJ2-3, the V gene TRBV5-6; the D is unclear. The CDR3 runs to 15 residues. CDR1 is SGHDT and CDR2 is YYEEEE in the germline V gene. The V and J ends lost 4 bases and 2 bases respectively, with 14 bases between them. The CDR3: CASSPFLAYTDTQYF. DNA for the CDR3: TGTGCCAGCAGCCCCTTCCTTGCTTACACAGATACGCAGTATTTT.

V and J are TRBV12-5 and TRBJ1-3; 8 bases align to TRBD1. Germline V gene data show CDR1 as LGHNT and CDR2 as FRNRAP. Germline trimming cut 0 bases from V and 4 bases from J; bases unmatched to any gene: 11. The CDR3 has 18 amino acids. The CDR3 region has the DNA TGTGCTAGTGGTTTGGTACCCCCCCGGACAGGGTGGGGAAACACCATATATTTT. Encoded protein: CASGLVPPRTGWGNTIYF.

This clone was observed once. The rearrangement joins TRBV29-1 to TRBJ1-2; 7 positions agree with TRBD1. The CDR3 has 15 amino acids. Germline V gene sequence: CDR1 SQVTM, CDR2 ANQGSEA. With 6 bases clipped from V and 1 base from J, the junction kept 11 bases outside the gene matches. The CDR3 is CSVDPRTGDNYGYTF. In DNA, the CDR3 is TGCAGCGTCGATCCTAGGACAGGTGATAACTATGGCTACACCTTC.

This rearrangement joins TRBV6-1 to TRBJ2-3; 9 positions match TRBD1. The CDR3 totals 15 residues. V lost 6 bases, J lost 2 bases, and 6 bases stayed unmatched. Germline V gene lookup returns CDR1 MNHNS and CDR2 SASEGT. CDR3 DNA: TGTGCCAGCAGGGCGACAGGGGGAATCACAGATACGCAGTATTTT. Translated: CASRATGGITDTQYF.

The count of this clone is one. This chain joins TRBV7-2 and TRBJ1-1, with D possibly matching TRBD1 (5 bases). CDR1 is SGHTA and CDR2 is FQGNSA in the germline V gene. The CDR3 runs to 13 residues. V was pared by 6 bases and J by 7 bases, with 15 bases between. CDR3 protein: CASSQQTDSEAFF. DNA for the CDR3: TGTGCCAGCAGTCAACAAACAGACAGTGAAGCTTTCTTT.

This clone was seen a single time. The CDR3 sequence is CARATQGASGNSPLHF. The CDR3 coding sequence is TGTGCTCGAGCCACACAGGGGGCGAGCGGCAATTCACCCCTCCACTTT. The chain couples TRBV30 to TRBJ1-6, with 9 bases lining up with TRBD1. CDR1 and CDR2 from the germline V gene are GTSNPN and SVGIG (reference sequence). CDR3 length equals 16 residues.

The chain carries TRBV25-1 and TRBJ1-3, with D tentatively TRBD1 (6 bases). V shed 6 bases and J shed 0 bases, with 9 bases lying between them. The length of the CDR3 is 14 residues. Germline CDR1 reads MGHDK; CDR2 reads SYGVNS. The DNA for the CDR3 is TGTGCCAGCAGCACAGGGTCCTCTGGAAACACCATATATTTT. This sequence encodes CASSTGSSGNTIYF.

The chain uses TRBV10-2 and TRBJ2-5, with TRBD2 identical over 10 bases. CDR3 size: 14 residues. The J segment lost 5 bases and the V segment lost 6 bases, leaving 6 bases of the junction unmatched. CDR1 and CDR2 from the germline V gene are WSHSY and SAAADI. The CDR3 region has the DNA TGCGCCAGCAGAGCGGGGGGGCCCTATGAGACCCAGTACTTC. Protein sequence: CASRAGGPYETQYF.

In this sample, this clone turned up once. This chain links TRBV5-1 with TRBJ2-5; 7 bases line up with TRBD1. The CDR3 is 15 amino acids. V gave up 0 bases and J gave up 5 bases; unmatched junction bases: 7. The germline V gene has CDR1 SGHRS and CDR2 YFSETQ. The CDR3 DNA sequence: TGCGCCAGCAGCTTGGGGCTACAGGGGCTGGAGACCCAGTACTTC. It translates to CASSLGLQGLETQYF. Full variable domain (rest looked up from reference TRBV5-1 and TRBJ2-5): KAGVTQTPRYLIKTRGQQVTLSCSPISGHRSVSWYQQTPGQGLQFLFEYFSETQRNKGNFPGRFSGRQFSNSRSEMNVSTLELGDSALYLCASSLGLQGLETQYFGPGTRLLVL.

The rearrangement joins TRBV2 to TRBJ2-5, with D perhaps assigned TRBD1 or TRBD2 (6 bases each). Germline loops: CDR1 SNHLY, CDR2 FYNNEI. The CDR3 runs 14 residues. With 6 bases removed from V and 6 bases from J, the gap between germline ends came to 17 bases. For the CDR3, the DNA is TGTGCCAGCAGCGCGGAGGGGGGCGCGAAGACCCAGTACTTC. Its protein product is CASSAEGGAKTQYF.

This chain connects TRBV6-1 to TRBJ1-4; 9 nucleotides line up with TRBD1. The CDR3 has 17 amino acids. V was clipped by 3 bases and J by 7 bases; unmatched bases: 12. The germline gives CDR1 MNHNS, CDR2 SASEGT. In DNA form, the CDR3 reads TGTGCCAGCAGTGAGATCCCCTCCGGGACAGGGAGTGAAAAACTGTTTTTT. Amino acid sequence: CASSEIPSGTGSEKLFF.

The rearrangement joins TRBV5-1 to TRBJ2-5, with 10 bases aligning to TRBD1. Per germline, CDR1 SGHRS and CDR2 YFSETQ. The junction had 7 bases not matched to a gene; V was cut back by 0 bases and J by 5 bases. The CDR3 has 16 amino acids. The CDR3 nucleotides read TGCGCCAGCAGCTTGGGGGGACAGGGGACGGTGGAGACCCAGTACTTC. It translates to CASSLGGQGTVETQYF.

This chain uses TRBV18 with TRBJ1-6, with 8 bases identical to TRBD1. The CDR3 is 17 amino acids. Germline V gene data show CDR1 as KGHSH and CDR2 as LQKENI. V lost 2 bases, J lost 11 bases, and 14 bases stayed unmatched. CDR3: CASSPMPDRAQGAPLHF. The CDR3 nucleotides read TGTGCCAGCTCACCAATGCCGGACAGGGCTCAGGGGGCACCCCTCCACTTT.